The 16 T cell receptor beta chains below were found in one sample sequenced in a study of control samples from healthy donors and cancer patients. The data were produced by immunoSEQ multiplex PCR, yet TCRdb's version contains in-frame clones alone and is incomplete. This sample's table has fewer than 200,000 clones. Sequenced: blood. These receptor sequences come from a woman aged 25 to 39 in good health.

This chain connects TRBV18 to TRBJ1-1; D unclear. The V gene lost 3 bases and the J gene lost 1 base, with 6 bases spanning the gap. The length of the CDR3 is 13 residues. Germline V gene data show CDR1 as KGHSH and CDR2 as LQKENI. CDR3 sequence (DNA): TGTGCCAGCTCACCCCTCGCGAACACTGAAGCTTTCTTT. Translation gives CASSPLANTEAFF.

The chain combines TRBV6-5 with TRBJ1-2; D unclear. CDR1 is MNHEY and CDR2 is SVGAGI in the germline V gene. Trimming left V 7 bases short and J 2 bases short, with 14 bases between. The CDR3 runs 14 residues. CDR3 nucleotides: TGTGCCAGCACCGACCCTGGAAACAACTATGGCTACACCTTC. It specifies CASTDPGNNYGYTF.

This chain uses TRBV6-2 or TRBV6-3 with TRBJ2-1; 9 nucleotides match TRBD1. Per germline, CDR1 MNHEY and CDR2 SVGEGT. V was pared by 6 bases and J by 7 bases, with 4 bases of the junction left unmatched. The CDR3 is 13 amino acids. CDR3 sequence: CASSGQGKNEQFF. The CDR3 DNA sequence: TGTGCCAGCAGCGGACAGGGGAAGAATGAGCAGTTCTTC.

The V call is TRBV2, the J call TRBJ1-2, with TRBD1 matching 7 bases. V shed 9 bases, J shed 4 bases, and the junction held 5 bases outside the gene matches. This CDR3 spans 12 amino acids. CDR1 and CDR2 from the germline V gene are SNHLY and FYNNEI. The CDR3 coding sequence is TGTGCCAGTCCGGGACAGACCTATGGCTACACCTTC. This sequence encodes CASPGQTYGYTF.

The V call is TRBV5-6, the J call TRBJ2-3; no firm D call. The CDR3 is 14 residues long. The V and J ends lost 3 bases and 4 bases respectively, with 12 bases between them. The germline gives CDR1 SGHDT, CDR2 YYEEEE. The CDR3: CASSWAIEADTQYF. The CDR3 coding sequence is TGTGCCAGCAGCTGGGCCATAGAGGCAGATACGCAGTATTTT. The full variable domain, with the rest looked up from reference TRBV5-6 and TRBJ2-3, is DAGVTQSPTHLIKTRGQQVTLRCSPKSGHDTVSWYQQALGQGPQFIFQYYEEEERQRGNFPDRFSGHQFPNYSSELNVNALLLGDSALYLCASSWAIEADTQYFGPGTRLTVL.

V gene TRBV2 combines with J gene TRBJ1-1, with TRBD1 identical over 7 bases. Looked up from germline, CDR1 is SNHLY and CDR2 is FYNNEI. Trimming removed 10 bases from V and 5 bases from J; junction bases left unmatched: 7. The CDR3 totals 12 residues. CDR3 coding DNA: TGTGCCACCGTTAGGGGGCTGACTGAAGCTTTCTTT. Amino acid sequence: CATVRGLTEAFF. Based on the CDR3 plus reference TRBV2 and TRBJ1-1, the full variable domain is EPEVTQTPSHQVTQMGQEVILRCVPISNHLYFYWYRQILGQKVEFLVSFYNNEISEKSEIFDDQFSVERPDGSNFTLKIRSTKLEDSAMYFCATVRGLTEAFFGQGTRLTVV.

The CDR3: CASSYGGRGYNEKLFF. The DNA for the CDR3 is TGTGCCAGCAGCTACGGCGGGCGGGGATATAATGAAAAACTGTTTTTT. The rearrangement links TRBV5-5 to TRBJ1-4; no firm D call. CDR3 size: 16 residues. Trimming removed 3 bases from V and 4 bases from J, with 16 bases in between. Germline V lookup: CDR1 SGHKS, CDR2 YYEKEE (reference sequence).

The chain employs TRBV29-1 and TRBJ2-7, with D tentatively TRBD2 (6 bases). The CDR3 loop spans 12 amino acids. Germline V gives CDR1 SQVTM, CDR2 ANQGSEA. With 1 base removed from V and 5 bases from J, the gap between germline ends came to 9 bases. The CDR3 sequence: CSVEAGVHEQYF. CDR3 nucleotides: TGCAGCGTTGAAGCGGGGGTCCACGAGCAGTACTTC.

J is TRBJ1-2 and V is TRBV28, with 7 bases aligning to TRBD1. The ends lost 10 bases at V and 3 bases at J; junction bases unmatched: 8. The germline gives CDR1 MDHEN, CDR2 SYDVKM. The CDR3 runs 13 residues. Written as DNA, the CDR3 is TGTGCCACAACTCAGGGGGGGGACTATGGCTACACCTTC. Translated, it gives CATTQGGDYGYTF.

The chain carries TRBV7-9 and TRBJ1-4; 9 bases agree with TRBD1. The trim removed 5 bases at V and 1 base at J, leaving 8 bases unmatched. The CDR3 loop spans 17 amino acids. CDR1 and CDR2 (germline): SEHNR, FQNEAQ (reference sequence). The CDR3 spells CASSPGQGLLTNEKLFF. The CDR3 nucleotides are TGTGCCAGCAGCCCGGGACAGGGACTATTAACTAATGAAAAACTGTTTTTT.

The rearrangement links TRBV19 to TRBJ2-1; 8 nucleotides match TRBD1. Per germline, CDR1 LNHDA and CDR2 SQIVND (reference sequence). This CDR3 has 15 amino acids. Trimming at V came to 3 bases and at J to 9 bases, leaving 10 bases not matched to a gene. CDR3 DNA: TGTGCCAGTAGTATCGTTGCCGACAGGGGTGGTGAGCAGTTCTTC. Encoded protein: CASSIVADRGGEQFF.

In nucleotides, the CDR3 is TGTGCCAGTATTAGGGGGCCTAATGAAAAACTGTTTTTT. Translated, it gives CASIRGPNEKLFF. V usage is TRBV7-9 and J usage is TRBJ1-4, with 7 bases identical to TRBD1. This CDR3 contains 13 residues. The V and J ends lost 9 bases and 3 bases, in that order; junction bases with no gene match: 4. Germline assignment: CDR1 SEHNR and CDR2 FQNEAQ (reference sequence).

The V and J genes are TRBV19 and TRBJ1-6; TRBD1 aligns across 11 bases. Germline values: CDR1 LNHDA, CDR2 SQIVND (reference sequence). Unmatched junction bases numbered 8, after V lost 8 bases and J lost 8 bases. The CDR3 is 15 residues long. CDR3 loop: CASGLVDRGHSPLHF. CDR3 DNA: TGTGCCAGTGGTCTAGTGGACAGGGGGCATTCACCCCTCCACTTT.

The J gene is TRBJ2-7, the V gene TRBV24-1; tentatively, D is TRBD2 (6 bases). V was clipped by 3 bases and J by 4 bases, with 6 bases between them. The CDR3 extends over 12 amino acids. Germline V gives CDR1 KGHDR, CDR2 SFDVKD. The CDR3 coding sequence is TGTGCCACCAGTGATCGGGGGTACGAGCAGTACTTC. It is translated as CATSDRGYEQYF.

This sequence joins TRBV11-2 and TRBJ2-3; 10 bases are shared with TRBD2. The junction had 10 bases not matched to a gene; V was cut back by 1 base and J by 0 bases. CDR1 is SGHAT and CDR2 is FQNNGV in the germline V gene. The CDR3 contains 19 residues. The CDR3 here is CASSLVRSGGSPSTDTQYF. CDR3 bases: TGTGCCAGCAGCTTAGTGCGTAGCGGGGGGTCCCCTAGCACAGATACGCAGTATTTT.

The chain combines TRBV2 with TRBJ2-3; D may be TRBD1 or TRBD2 (5 bases each). The ends were cut back, 7 bases at V and 1 base at J, with 9 bases in the middle. Germline V gives CDR1 SNHLY, CDR2 FYNNEI. The CDR3 extends over 13 amino acids. CDR3 DNA sequence: TGTGCCAGCACCAGGGACCGCACAGATACGCAGTATTTT. Translating gives CASTRDRTDTQYF.